This T cell receptor (beta chain) comes out of a study of PD-1 blockade in classical Hodgkin lymphoma. Turning to this clone: Its antigen is as yet unknown.

Method: immunoSEQ multiplex PCR; TCRdb's copy keeps in-frame clones and lacks some. The data contain roughly 40,000 clones, about 90% of them singletons. Every patient had relapsed following autologous stem cell transplantation, and cohorts differed in brentuximab vedotin exposure. Patients' outcomes at their best amounted to complete response, partial response or progressive disease. The CDR3 length is 12 residues. Trimming pared 3 bases from V and 6 bases from J, leaving 6 bases between. Germline values: CDR1 SGHVS, CDR2 FQNEAQ. Study observations and caveats: Only CD4+ TCR diversity, not CD8+, had risen significantly by C4D1. Newly diagnosed patients reportedly had lower baseline TCR diversity than healthy donors.

This TCR was sampled from a human donor with classical Hodgkin lymphoma. This rearrangement joins TRBV7-8 to TRBJ2-1; D call uncertain. This specimen consisted of peripheral blood mononuclear cells (PBMCs), obtained at baseline. In DNA, the CDR3 is TGTGCCAGCAGCTTTATACCCAATGAGCAGTTCTTC. Translated: CASSFIPNEQFF.